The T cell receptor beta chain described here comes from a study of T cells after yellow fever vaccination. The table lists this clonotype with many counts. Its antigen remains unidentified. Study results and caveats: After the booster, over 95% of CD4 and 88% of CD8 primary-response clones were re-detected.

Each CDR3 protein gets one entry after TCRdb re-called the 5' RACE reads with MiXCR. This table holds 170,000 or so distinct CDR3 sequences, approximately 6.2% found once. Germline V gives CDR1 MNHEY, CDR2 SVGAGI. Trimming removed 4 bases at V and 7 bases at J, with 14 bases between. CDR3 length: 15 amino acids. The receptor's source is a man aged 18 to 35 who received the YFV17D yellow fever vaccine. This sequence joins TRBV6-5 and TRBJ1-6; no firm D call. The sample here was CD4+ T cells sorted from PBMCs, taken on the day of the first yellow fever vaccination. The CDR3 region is CASSFKVRRNSPLHF. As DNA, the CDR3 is TGTGCCAGCAGTTTTAAGGTCAGAAGGAATTCACCCCTCCACTTT.